These T cell receptor beta chains were read from a single sample in a study of shared clonotypes between healthy human individuals. Sequencing was performed with immunoSEQ multiplex PCR; in TCRdb, only in-frame clones are kept and a portion is missing. The sample includes roughly 650,000 clones, 90% to 97% of them seen just once. The sample taken for sequencing was naive CD8+ T cells sorted from blood. The receptors stem from a woman younger than 45 in good health. CDR3s include the opening cysteine and the closing phenylalanine or tryptophan. D genes are given only for firm matches. Only some rows state a clone size, as once, few, many or a class for expanded clones.

>TRBJ1-2|-|TRBD1|TRBV5-6
CASSLDRGTDGYTF
TGTGCCAGCAGCTTGGACAGGGGTACGGATGGCTACACCTTC
>TRBJ1-1|-|-|TRBV27
CASSLGTRYTEAFF
TGTGCCAGCAGTTTGGGCACTCGATACACTGAAGCTTTCTTT
>TRBJ1-1|-|-|TRBV19
CASSLRQNTEAFF
TGTGCCAGTAGCCTACGACAGAACACTGAAGCTTTCTTT
>TRBJ1-1|-|-|TRBV29-1
CSVVRNTEAFF
TGCAGCGTTGTAAGGAACACTGAAGCTTTCTTT
>TRBJ2-2|-|-|TRBV6-5
CASSSGYRGELFF
TGTGCCAGCAGTTCGGGGTATCGCGGGGAGCTGTTTTTT
>TRBJ2-6|-|TRBD1|TRBV28
CASSSLGQGIFGANVLTF
TGTGCCAGCAGTAGCCTGGGACAGGGAATCTTTGGGGCCAACGTCCTGACTTTC
>TRBJ2-7|-|-|TRBV30
CAWKSIYEQYF
TGTGCCTGGAAATCAATATACGAGCAGTACTTC
>TRBJ2-7|-|TRBD2|TRBV27
CASSSGTSGAYEQYF
TGTGCCAGCAGCAGCGGGACTAGCGGGGCCTACGAGCAGTACTTC
>TRBJ2-1|-|-|TRBV28
CASSLVGNEQFF
TGTGCCAGCAGTTTAGTAGGCAATGAGCAGTTCTTC
>TRBJ2-1|-|-|TRBV6-1
CASQFLALGNEQFF
TGTGCCAGCCAATTTCTAGCTCTAGGCAATGAGCAGTTCTTC
>TRBJ2-7|-|TRBD2|TRBV4-1
CASSLSGLAVFYEQYF
TGCGCCAGCAGCCTTTCGGGACTAGCGGTATTTTACGAGCAGTACTTC
>TRBJ2-7|once|-|TRBV5-6
CASSLAGALREQYF
TGTGCCAGCAGCTTGGCAGGGGCGCTTCGCGAGCAGTACTTC
>TRBJ1-5|-|-|TRBV2
CASSVIGGNQPQHF
TGTGCCAGCAGCGTAATTGGTGGCAATCAGCCCCAGCATTTT
>TRBJ2-1|-|TRBD2|TRBV5-4
CASSAGLASNNEQFF
TGTGCCAGCAGCGCCGGACTAGCGAGTAACAATGAGCAGTTCTTC
>TRBJ1-2|-|-|TRBV11-2
CASSPSGVGYGYTF
TGTGCCAGCAGCCCATCAGGGGTAGGCTATGGCTACACCTTC
>TRBJ2-3|-|-|TRBV9
CASRRTSRDTQYF
TGTGCCAGCAGGCGAACTAGTCGAGATACGCAGTATTTT
>TRBJ1-5|-|-|TRBV12-5
CASGLVFFRQPQHF
TGTGCTAGTGGTTTGGTATTTTTCAGACAGCCCCAGCATTTT
>TRBJ2-5|-|-|TRBV6-1
CASSEQELSLETQYF
TGTGCCAGCAGTGAACAGGAGTTGTCTTTAGAGACCCAGTACTTC
>TRBJ2-3|-|-|TRBV27
CASTHSSGAPADTQYF
TGTGCCAGCACCCATTCGTCGGGGGCCCCCGCAGATACGCAGTATTTT
>TRBJ2-7|-|-|TRBV7-2
CASSLDFTTNEQYF
TGTGCCAGCAGCCTGGACTTCACCACCAACGAGCAGTACTTC
>TRBJ1-4|once|-|TRBV7-6
CASSASGGKLFF
TGTGCCAGCAGTGCCTCCGGGGGAAAACTGTTTTTT
>TRBJ2-7|-|TRBD2|TRBV5-6
CASSLAGVGPYEQYF
TGTGCCAGCAGTTTAGCGGGAGTGGGGCCCTACGAGCAGTACTTC
>TRBJ2-7|-|-|TRBV2
CASSEGYGAETYEQYF
TGTGCCAGCAGTGAAGGGTATGGTGCGGAAACCTACGAGCAGTACTTC
>TRBJ2-7|-|-|TRBV7-8
CASSLSSGTGYEQYF
TGTGCCAGCAGCTTATCCAGCGGTACGGGCTACGAGCAGTACTTC
>TRBJ2-7|-|-|TRBV18
CASSSQSTFGPEQYF
TGTGCCAGCTCCTCACAGAGCACCTTCGGACCCGAGCAGTACTTC
>TRBJ1-5|-|-|TRBV15
CATSRDHYSNQPQHF
TGTGCCACCAGCAGAGATCATTATAGCAATCAGCCCCAGCATTTT
>TRBJ2-7|-|-|TRBV5-6
CASSLVLATYEQYF
TGTGCCAGCAGCTTGGTTCTTGCTACCTACGAGCAGTACTTC
>TRBJ2-2|-|-|TRBV5-6
CASSGTGELFF
TGTGCCAGCAGCGGGACCGGGGAGCTGTTTTTT
>TRBJ2-5|-|-|TRBV6-6
CASSLRSGARTQYF
TGTGCCAGCAGTTTAAGGTCGGGGGCCCGGACCCAGTACTTC
>TRBJ2-7|-|TRBD2|TRBV4-2
CASSQGPAGAGVNEQYF
TGTGCCAGCAGCCAAGGCCCCGCGGGAGCGGGAGTTAACGAGCAGTACTTC
>TRBJ2-7|-|-|TRBV27
CASGRDRSYEQYF
TGTGCCAGCGGCCGGGACCGATCCTACGAGCAGTACTTC
>TRBJ2-7|-|TRBD1|TRBV29-1
CSVEWDSPFSSYEQYF
TGCAGCGTTGAGTGGGACAGTCCCTTTAGCTCCTACGAGCAGTACTTC
>TRBJ2-1|-|TRBD2|TRBV7-2
CAGGGGRYNEQFF
TGTGCCGGGGGGGGAGGGCGGTACAATGAGCAGTTCTTC
>TRBJ2-2|-|TRBD2|TRBV7-2
CASSRQAPIAGGPTGELFF
TGTGCCAGCAGCCGCCAAGCCCCTATAGCGGGAGGGCCTACCGGGGAGCTGTTTTTT
>TRBJ2-5|-|-|TRBV7-9
CASSLEQVLNFGETQYF
TGTGCCAGCAGCTTAGAACAGGTTTTAAACTTTGGGGAGACCCAGTACTTC
>TRBJ2-1|once|TRBD1|TRBV9
CASSGQGLPEQFF
TGTGCCAGCAGCGGACAGGGGTTGCCTGAGCAGTTCTTC
>TRBJ1-5|-|-|TRBV19
CASSIVGVDSNQPQHF
TGTGCCAGTAGTATCGTTGGGGTGGATAGCAATCAGCCCCAGCATTTT
>TRBJ2-2|-|-|TRBV7-9
CASSLESGANTGELFF
TGTGCCAGCAGCTTAGAAAGCGGCGCGAACACCGGGGAGCTGTTTTTT
>TRBJ2-1|-|TRBD2|TRBV7-7
CASSYGTSADHEQFF
TGTGCCAGCAGTTATGGGACTAGCGCAGATCATGAGCAGTTCTTC
>TRBJ2-3|-|TRBD2|TRBV27
CASSPGLAGPTDTQYF
TGTGCCAGCAGTCCAGGACTAGCGGGACCCACAGATACGCAGTATTTT
>TRBJ2-7|-|-|TRBV4-1
CASSQEGGPGEQYF
TGCGCCAGCAGCCAAGAAGGGGGGCCGGGGGAGCAGTACTTC